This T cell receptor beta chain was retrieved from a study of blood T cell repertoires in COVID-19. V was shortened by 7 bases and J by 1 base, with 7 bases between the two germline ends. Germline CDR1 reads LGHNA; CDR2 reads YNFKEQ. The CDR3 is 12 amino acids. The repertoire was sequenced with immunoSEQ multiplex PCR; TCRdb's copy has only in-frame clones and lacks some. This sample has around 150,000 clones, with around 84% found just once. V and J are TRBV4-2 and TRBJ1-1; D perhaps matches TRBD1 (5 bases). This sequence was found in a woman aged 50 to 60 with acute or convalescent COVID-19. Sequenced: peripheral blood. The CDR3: CASNQGNTEAFF. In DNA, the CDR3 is TGTGCCAGCAATCAGGGGAACACTGAAGCTTTCTTT.